These 28 T cell receptor beta chains share one sample of origin, sequenced in a study of Ad26.COV2.S vaccination and SARS-CoV-2 variants. As for treatment: around 19 received Ad26.COV2.S at low or high dose, single or two shots; 5 received placebo; per-sample allocation not given. Specimen acquisition occurred on day 63 following the initial vaccine or placebo injection. The method was immunoSEQ multiplex PCR; TCRdb's version includes in-frame clones alone and lacks a portion of them. The sample holds about 320,000 clones, approximately 87% seen once. The input for sequencing was peripheral blood, taken in a trial of Ad26.COV2.S vaccine versus placebo. These receptors were collected from a person aged 18-65 years who received the Ad26.COV2.S COVID-19 vaccine or a placebo.

This rearrangement joins TRBV11-2 to TRBJ2-5; TRBD2 might be the D (6 bases). Trimming stripped 5 bases from V and 6 bases from J, with 19 bases between. Germline V gene sequence: CDR1 SGHAT, CDR2 FQNNGV. This CDR3 has 15 amino acids. The CDR3 DNA is TGTGCCAGCAGCCCTACGAACGGGGGTCGGCAGACCCAGTACTTC. This codes for CASSPTNGGRQTQYF.

This rearrangement joins TRBV20-1 to TRBJ1-1, with no clear D. V was pared by 3 bases and J by 1 base, with 3 bases between. CDR1 DFQATT and CDR2 SNEGSKA come from the germline V gene (reference sequence). The length of the CDR3 is 11 residues. The CDR3 DNA reads TGCAGTGCTAGTAGGAACACTGAAGCTTTCTTT. This encodes CSASRNTEAFF.

The chain joins TRBV9 to TRBJ2-2, with TRBD1 matching 8 bases. Germline V gene data show CDR1 as SGDLS and CDR2 as YYNGEE. The CDR3 has 16 residues. Unmatched junction bases numbered 11, after V lost 6 bases and J lost 4 bases. This chain's CDR3 is CASTPGQVTGTGELFF. In nucleotides, the CDR3 is TGTGCCAGCACCCCGGGACAGGTCACCGGCACCGGGGAGCTGTTTTTT.

The chain uses TRBV5-1 and TRBJ2-3, with TRBD2 matching 14 bases. V dropped 4 bases and J dropped 7; count of bases not matched to a gene: 20. Germline V gene data show CDR1 as SGHRS and CDR2 as YFSETQ. The length of the CDR3 is 20 residues. The CDR3 nucleotides read TGCGCCAGCAGCCCATCAACAGGGGGCCCCGGACTAGCGGGGGGACATACGCAGTATTTT. As protein: CASSPSTGGPGLAGGHTQYF.

V is TRBV14 and J is TRBJ1-2; 8 bases fit TRBD1. Trimming cost V 6 bases and J 8 bases; bases outside gene matches: 14. The CDR3 sequence is 15 residues long. The germline V gene has CDR1 SGHDN and CDR2 FVKESK. The DNA of the CDR3 is TGTGCCAGCAGTCGACAACAGGGGGATAAAGAAGGCTACACCTTC. This sequence encodes CASSRQQGDKEGYTF.

This clone was recorded only once. The CDR3 protein is CASSFASNYEQYV. The CDR3 DNA reads TGTGCCAGCAGCTTCGCCTCCAACTACGAGCAGTACGTC. The rearrangement links TRBV7-2 to TRBJ2-7; D not resolved. This CDR3 has 13 amino acids. Trimming removed 3 bases from V and 3 bases from J, with 9 bases in between. CDR1 is SGHTA, CDR2 FQGNSA, per germline.

The chain recombines TRBV5-1 with TRBJ1-1, with D perhaps matching TRBD1 (5 bases). Trimming removed 5 bases at V and 4 bases at J, with 18 bases between. The CDR3 is 15 residues long. Germline loops: CDR1 SGHRS, CDR2 YFSETQ. CDR3 DNA: TGCGCCAGCAGGGACCGGAGTGGGGGTAGCACTGAAGCTTTCTTT. Translating gives CASRDRSGGSTEAFF.

V is TRBV3-1 (or the pseudogene TRBV3-2) and J is TRBJ2-1; the D gene could be TRBD1 or TRBD2 (5 bases each). The CDR3 consists of 18 residues. V was clipped by 1 base and J by 0 bases, with 16 bases between them. The germline V gene has CDR1 LGHDT and CDR2 YNNKEL (reference sequence). The CDR3 spells CASSQGDGLGSSYNEQFF. The CDR3 DNA follows: TGTGCCAGCAGCCAAGGGGACGGATTGGGGAGCTCCTACAATGAGCAGTTCTTC.

The CDR3 sequence: CASSPREGTNEKLFF. The CDR3 nucleotides read TGTGCCAGCTCACCGCGGGAGGGGACTAATGAAAAACTGTTTTTT. V gene TRBV18 combines with J gene TRBJ1-4; tentatively, D is TRBD1 (5 bases). The V end was cut by 3 bases, the J end by 2 bases, with 10 bases between. Germline CDR1 reads KGHSH; CDR2 reads LQKENI. This CDR3 has 15 residues.

The chain couples TRBV21-1 to TRBJ1-5; TRBD1 is the table's D call, not checked against the DNA. TRBV21-1 has pseudogene status. The CDR3 totals 15 residues. The CDR3 here is CASSKGQSVIQPQHF. The DNA of the CDR3 is TGTGCCAGCAGCAAAGGACAGTCGGTTATCCAGCCCCAGCATTTT.

The chain recombines TRBV18 with TRBJ2-5; 7 bases are shared with TRBD1. The CDR3 has 14 amino acids. The germline V gene encodes CDR1 KGHSH and CDR2 LQKENI. The junction had 6 bases not matched to a gene; V was cut back by 6 bases and J by 2 bases. The CDR3 sequence is CASSRDRVQETQYF. DNA of the CDR3: TGTGCCAGCTCCCGAGACAGGGTACAAGAGACCCAGTACTTC.

The chain combines TRBV4-3 with TRBJ2-1; TRBD1 matches at 9 bases. V trimming: 7 bases; J trimming: 8 bases; junction bases outside the gene matches: 9. Germline V gene lookup returns CDR1 LGHNA and CDR2 YSLEER. The CDR3 totals 14 residues. CDR3 residues: CASNRDRGSDEQFF. CDR3 sequence (DNA): TGCGCCAGCAATCGAGACAGGGGGTCAGATGAGCAGTTCTTC.

Concerning this clone itself: This sample includes further DNA sequences coding for the same CDR3. CDR3 DNA: TGTGCCAGTAGTATAGCGGGGGGCCCCACAGATACGCAGTATTTT. Amino acid sequence: CASSIAGGPTDTQYF. The chain has TRBV19 and TRBJ2-3; possible D gene TRBD2, 7 bases. This CDR3 comprises 15 residues. From germline, CDR1 is LNHDA and CDR2 SQIVND (reference sequence). Trimming took off 1 base at V and 2 bases at J, with 10 bases between the two ends.

To note about this clone: Distinct nucleotide sequences in the sample also encode this CDR3. V usage is TRBV4-1 and J usage is TRBJ1-1; D not resolved. V shed 0 bases and J shed 1 base, with 6 bases lying between them. CDR3 length equals 14 residues. From germline, CDR1 is MGHRA and CDR2 YSYEKL. The CDR3 loop is CASSQEAGNTEAFF. Here the CDR3 DNA reads TGCGCCAGCAGCCAAGAGGCCGGGAACACTGAAGCTTTCTTT.

The chain recombines TRBV6-5 with TRBJ1-1; D remains ambiguous. The germline V and J ends were trimmed by 7 bases and 2 bases, with 17 bases remaining between them. CDR3 size: 15 residues. Germline CDR1 and CDR2: MNHEY and SVGAGI. CDR3 DNA sequence: TGTGCCAGCATCACCCGGGAGGGTTTTAACACTGAAGCTTTCTTT. Translated, it gives CASITREGFNTEAFF.

The J gene is TRBJ1-1, the V gene TRBV12-3 or TRBV12-4, with D maybe TRBD1 (5 bases). CDR3 size: 13 residues. V lost 3 bases to trimming and J lost 4 bases, with 9 bases between them. The CDR3 DNA reads as TGTGCCAGCAGTTTTGGGACCCTCACTGAAGCTTTCTTT. It encodes CASSFGTLTEAFF.

The J gene is TRBJ2-6, the V gene TRBV3-1 (or the pseudogene TRBV3-2); 7 bases are shared with TRBD1. With 1 base clipped from V and 6 bases from J, the junction kept 6 bases outside the gene matches. The length of the CDR3 is 16 residues. CDR1 is LGHDT and CDR2 is YNNKEL in the germline V gene (reference sequence). CDR3 DNA sequence: TGTGCCAGCAGCCAAGTTGAGGACAGGCAGGCCAACGTCCTGACTTTC. This gives the protein CASSQVEDRQANVLTF.

The chain couples TRBV10-3 to TRBJ2-7, with TRBD2 matching 10 bases. The length of the CDR3 is 13 residues. Germline values: CDR1 ENHRY, CDR2 SYGVKD. Trimming at V came to 7 bases and at J to 5 bases, leaving 5 bases not matched to a gene. The CDR3 loop reads CAITPGLANEQYF. DNA for the CDR3: TGTGCCATCACCCCGGGACTAGCGAACGAGCAGTACTTC.

This clone was recorded at least ten times. The V and J genes are TRBV11-2 and TRBJ1-1; tentatively, D is TRBD1 (5 bases). Trimming removed 5 bases from V and 2 bases from J, with 15 bases in between. The V gene's germline CDR1 is SGHAT and CDR2 FQNNGV. This CDR3 spans 15 amino acids. DNA of the CDR3: TGTGCCAGCAGCCCATCGGACAAAACAAACACTGAAGCTTTCTTT. Translating it yields CASSPSDKTNTEAFF.

The V gene is TRBV9, the J gene TRBJ1-2; D remains unclear. This CDR3 contains 13 residues. Germline assignment: CDR1 SGDLS and CDR2 YYNGEE. V was cut by 4 bases and J by 8 bases, with 15 bases left in between. CDR3 loop: CASSLTAQQGYTF. The CDR3 bases are TGTGCCAGCAGCCTTACAGCGCAACAGGGCTACACCTTC.

The V gene is TRBV5-4, the J gene TRBJ2-1; D is perhaps TRBD2 (5 bases). V shed 0 bases and J shed 9 bases, with 10 bases lying between them. Germline CDR1 SGHNT, CDR2 YYREEE (reference sequence). This CDR3 comprises 13 residues. The CDR3 DNA is TGTGCCAGCAGCTTGGAGGTTCGGGGTGAGCAGTTCTTC. Its translation is CASSLEVRGEQFF.

V gene TRBV28 combines with J gene TRBJ1-2; D is unresolved. Germline CDR1 and CDR2: MDHEN and SYDVKM. This CDR3 has 13 residues. The V gene lost 7 bases and the J gene lost 0 bases, with 9 bases spanning the gap. CDR3 DNA: TGTGCCAGCACCGTTCAAGCTAACTATGGCTACACCTTC. As protein: CASTVQANYGYTF.

The chain links TRBV27 to TRBJ2-5, with a possible D match to TRBD2 (6 bases). This CDR3 region has 14 residues. Deletions cut 3 bases from V and 5 bases from J, with 13 bases between. Germline V gene lookup returns CDR1 MNHEY and CDR2 SMNVEV (reference sequence). CDR3 in amino acids: CASSLEGNRETQYF. In nucleotides, the CDR3 is TGTGCCAGCAGTTTGGAGGGGAATAGGGAGACCCAGTACTTC.

The rearrangement joins TRBV6-5 to TRBJ1-3; no clear D gene. With 5 bases removed from V and 4 bases from J, the gap between germline ends came to 15 bases. The CDR3 covers 15 residues. CDR1 and CDR2 from the germline V gene are MNHEY and SVGAGI. The CDR3 DNA follows: TGTGCCAGCAGTCCGGACGGCATAGGCGGAAACACCATATATTTT. This codes for CASSPDGIGGNTIYF.

Comments on this clone: The CDR3 ends on some other residue instead of the conserved phenylalanine or tryptophan, so this is likely a read error. No DNA is shown, since the ends of the CDR3 on it are uncertain; the CDR3 is the one TCRdb lists. J is TRBJ1-1 and V is TRBV6-2 or TRBV6-3. Including both end residues, the CDR3 is 12 amino acids long. From germline, CDR1 is MNHEY and CDR2 SVGEGT. This CDR3 reads CASSSPGRGFFA.

The chain uses TRBV9 and TRBJ2-7, with D perhaps matching TRBD2 (5 bases). V lost 2 bases, J lost 7 bases, and 13 bases lay in between. This CDR3 is 13 amino acids long. Per germline, CDR1 SGDLS and CDR2 YYNGEE. In DNA form, the CDR3 reads TGTGCCAGCAGCGTTACTCAAGAGGGAGAGCAGTACGTC. Translated, it gives CASSVTQEGEQYV.

This chain connects TRBV11-3 to TRBJ2-3, with D perhaps being TRBD1 or TRBD2 (6 bases each). Per germline, CDR1 SGHNT and CDR2 YENEEA. This CDR3 has 14 amino acids. Trimming cost V 6 bases and J 5 bases, with 15 bases left between them. CDR3 region: CASRWGATGDTQYF. CDR3 bases: TGTGCCAGCAGATGGGGGGCTACGGGAGATACGCAGTATTTT.

The V and J genes are TRBV7-2 and TRBJ2-4; the match to TRBD2 covers 11 bases. CDR3 size: 14 residues. Germline CDR1 reads SGHTA; CDR2 reads FQGNSA. The J segment lost 12 bases and the V segment lost 1 base, leaving 5 bases of the junction unmatched. CDR3 region: CASSLELAGASQYF. CDR3 DNA sequence: TGTGCCAGCAGCTTAGAACTAGCGGGAGCCAGTCAGTACTTC.